This T cell receptor (beta chain) was recorded in a study of blood T cells in healthy people across ages. Findings and limits, study-wide: Researchers report that TCR beta diversity correlated strongly with naive T cell percentage. Higher diversity and more naive CD4+ cells were features of long-lived donors, compared to aged donors.

This clonotype was observed a few times. Its antigen is unknown. The V and J ends lost 8 bases and 3 bases respectively, with 10 bases between them. Germline V gene sequence: CDR1 SGHTA, CDR2 FQGNSA. The CDR3 is made up of 12 amino acids. With a J-beta primer mix and a sample-barcoded 5' primer, a second PCR ran about 7 to 12 cycles. TCRdb re-analysed the 5' RACE reads in MiXCR, keeping a single row per CDR3 protein. The top ten clones hold 20% to 25% of a sample with fewer than 700,000 distinct CDR3 sequences, about 45% of them seen once. The sequenced sample was blood. The clonotype comes from a man aged 80 or over in good health. The gene calls are TRBV7-2 and TRBJ1-2; no definite D call. For the CDR3, the DNA is TGTGCCAGCTCTGGACTGGACTATGGCTACACCTTC. It specifies CASSGLDYGYTF.